This T cell receptor (beta chain) was recorded in a study of cytomegalovirus exposure and HLA in healthy donors. Per the germline V gene, CDR1 is SGHKS and CDR2 is YYEKEE (reference sequence). Trimming stripped 0 bases from V and 10 bases from J, with 10 bases between. The CDR3 loop spans 12 amino acids. Whole-study results and caveats: For most TCR beta V segments, an earlier analysis put the productive rate at about 87% or about 30% of the time.

Use of 60 Vbeta and 13 Jbeta primers characterized the PCR. TCRdb keeps only in-frame clones here, not all; method: immunoSEQ multiplex PCR. The repertoire holds more than 150,000 clones, with roughly 80% as singletons. All the people who gave samples were healthy bone marrow donors. This clone has only a few counts. Its matching antigen is unknown. Sequencing used PBMCs. The sequence was obtained from a man in his fifties in good health and CMV-seronegative. The chain uses TRBV5-5 and TRBJ1-2; D gene ambiguous. The CDR3 loop reads CASSLAAGVYTF. CDR3 DNA: TGTGCCAGCAGCTTGGCGGCGGGAGTCTACACCTTC.